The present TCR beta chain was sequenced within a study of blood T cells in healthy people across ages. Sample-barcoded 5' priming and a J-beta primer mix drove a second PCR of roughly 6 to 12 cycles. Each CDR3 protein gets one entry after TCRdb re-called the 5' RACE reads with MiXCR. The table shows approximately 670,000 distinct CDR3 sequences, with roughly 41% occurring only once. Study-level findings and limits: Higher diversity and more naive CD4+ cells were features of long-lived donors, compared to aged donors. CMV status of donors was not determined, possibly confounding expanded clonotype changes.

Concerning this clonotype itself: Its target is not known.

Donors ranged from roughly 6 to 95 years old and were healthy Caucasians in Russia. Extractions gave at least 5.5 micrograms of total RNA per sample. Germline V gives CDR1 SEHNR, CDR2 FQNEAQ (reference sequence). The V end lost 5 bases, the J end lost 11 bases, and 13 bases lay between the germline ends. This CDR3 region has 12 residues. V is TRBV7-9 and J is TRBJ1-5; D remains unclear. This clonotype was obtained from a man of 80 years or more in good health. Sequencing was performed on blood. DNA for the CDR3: TGTGCCAGCAGCAATTGGGTCGGGACCCAGCATTTT. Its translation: CASSNWVGTQHF.